A selection of T cell receptor beta chains follows, all from one sample in a study of blood T cell repertoires in COVID-19. The data were produced by immunoSEQ multiplex PCR, yet TCRdb's version contains in-frame clones alone and is incomplete. The sample has under 300,000 clones; 75% to 95% are singletons. The sample taken for sequencing was PBMCs or T cells enriched from blood (not recorded which). These receptor sequences come from a woman under 30 who had recovered from COVID-19. Each CDR3 is given without its conserved first and last residue.

TRBJ2-3 | TRBV10-3 | AMGLAGVDTQY
TRBJ1-1 | TRBV11-1 | ASSPGGAGATEAF
TRBJ1-5 | TRBV18 | ASSPRGTGSNQPQH
TRBJ1-3 | TRBV5-1 | ASSSNGINSGNTIY
TRBJ1-1 | TRBV3-1/TRBV3-2 | ASSLGVRTEAF
TRBJ2-5 | TRBV14 | ASRATSGGRDLQETQY
TRBJ2-7 | TRBV4-2 | ASSPRTGTYEQY
TRBJ1-5 | TRBV4-3 | ASSSRRVTGQPQH
TRBJ1-3 | TRBV13 | ASRQGLGNTIY
TRBJ2-7 | TRBV6-5 | ASSYSTGATYEQY
TRBJ2-5 | TRBV7-6 | ASSLRLPGNQETQY
TRBJ1-1 | TRBV5-8 | ASRDLTGKDNTEAF
TRBJ1-5 | TRBV28 | ASSPPGGANQPQH
TRBJ2-1 | TRBV7-6 | ASSLDSGGYNEQF
TRBJ1-3 | TRBV7-8 | ASSLPDSGNTIY
TRBJ1-1 | TRBV7-8 | ASSFSITQATFTEAF
TRBJ1-1 | TRBV11-1 | ASSLSTGMEAF
TRBJ1-1 | TRBV9 | ASSVGWGHGNTEAF
TRBJ2-2 | TRBV3-1/TRBV3-2 | ASSLRQNTGELF
TRBJ1-1 | TRBV28 | ASSPGYEAF
TRBJ1-2 | TRBV13 | ASSRGTGRNGYT
TRBJ2-1 | TRBV18 | ASSLYLRPGTSGSYNEQF
TRBJ1-5 | TRBV7-8 | ASSYYQNQPQH
TRBJ1-1 | TRBV2 | ATKGGWNTEAF
TRBJ2-5 | TRBV28 | ASSSGGGGRETQY